This T cell receptor beta chain was identified during a study of T cell repertoires in cytomegalovirus infection. Turning to the study itself: It was the public TCR beta signatures that indicated both CMV infection and matching HLA type.

TCRdb independently ran MiXCR on the reads; one entry per CDR3 protein. This sample carries 830,000 or so distinct CDR3 sequences, around a third of them seen once, and the ten largest clones take around 12%. The CDR3 loop spans 16 amino acids. Germline CDR1 PRHDT, CDR2 FYEKMQ (reference sequence). The V and J ends lost 5 bases and 0 bases respectively, with 16 bases between them. Comments on this clonotype: Its matching antigen is unknown.

The sequencing here drew on cultured CD8+ T cells from PBMCs, taken from culture after CMV antigen stimulation. The source is a human donor in good health (CMV status not recorded). Some clones in this sample may be carry-over from other donors' samples. The rearrangement uses TRBV13 and TRBJ1-1; tentatively, D is TRBD1 (5 bases). The CDR3, as DNA: TGTGCCAGCAGCCCTCCGGGTAGGGGCCTGAACACTGAAGCTTTCTTT. Translating gives CASSPPGRGLNTEAFF.